This TCR beta chain was recovered during a study of early T cells in non-severe SARS-CoV-2 infection (TCRdb year 2021). Background on the whole study: TCR sequencing used bulk RNA from unsorted whole blood, so alpha and beta chains could not be paired.

The library was generated by 5' RACE. The listed sequencing device is NextSeq 500. The TCR library protocol attached unique molecular identifiers to individual cDNA molecules to correct for sequencing error and PCR bias. Sequencing covered both TCR alpha and beta chains, and within each sample the abundances of alpha and beta sequences were tightly co-correlated. In the original analysis: Decombinator V4 was used to annotate TCR sequences for V gene, J gene and CDR3. Expanded TCRs were defined as changing significantly between any two time points under a Poisson model with p below 0.0001. Abundances of TCRs were expressed as counts per million after normalisation to the total number of TCRs sequenced in each sample. A search of VDJdb, accessed on 1 November 2021, was run for TCRs annotated to CMV, EBV and SARS-CoV-2, with TCRs annotated for multiple antigens excluded. TCRdb reanalyzed the raw reads on its own, using fastp at Q25 for trimming and MiXCR for clone calling, and kept in-frame beta chains. A single entry per CDR3 protein holds the most common genes and DNA from its merged rows. TCRdb's processing, not the authors' own work, is the source of the V and J calls. For this sample there are tens of thousands of distinct CDR3 sequences; roughly a tenth appear just once. Together, the top ten hold around 6.3% of the sample.

General study outcomes and caveats: VDJdb matching was skewed toward anti-spike CD8 responses and likely underestimated virus-specific expansions, missing private and CD4 specificities.

The study was a case-control design nested within a healthcare worker cohort in London, UK, with weekly nasopharyngeal swab PCR tests and blood sampling. Between 23 and 31 March 2020, the week of the UK lockdown, healthcare workers were enrolled and then followed up weekly for as long as 16 weeks. As regards this clonotype: Its antigen is still unknown. Base-call qualities are not available, and no considerably larger clone is one nucleotide away.

Sequencing input: whole blood. This sequence was found in an adult who was a healthcare worker with PCR-confirmed SARS-CoV-2 infection or an uninfected control (not recorded which).

The CDR3 reads as follows: CASSYEIEETQYF. The DNA sequence is given as TGTGCCAGCAGTTACGAGATCGAAGAGACCCAGTACTTC. The chain is encoded by TRBV6-5 joined to TRBJ2-5; the D gene cannot be named for sure. The CDR3 sequence holds 13 residues, the cysteine and phenylalanine included. Only CDR3 DNA remains: 39 bases, in frame from the first base. CDR1 and CDR2 are read off the germline V gene as MNHEY and SVGAGI. V is pared back by 2 bases and J by 3 bases, with 7 bases lying between the germline termini.